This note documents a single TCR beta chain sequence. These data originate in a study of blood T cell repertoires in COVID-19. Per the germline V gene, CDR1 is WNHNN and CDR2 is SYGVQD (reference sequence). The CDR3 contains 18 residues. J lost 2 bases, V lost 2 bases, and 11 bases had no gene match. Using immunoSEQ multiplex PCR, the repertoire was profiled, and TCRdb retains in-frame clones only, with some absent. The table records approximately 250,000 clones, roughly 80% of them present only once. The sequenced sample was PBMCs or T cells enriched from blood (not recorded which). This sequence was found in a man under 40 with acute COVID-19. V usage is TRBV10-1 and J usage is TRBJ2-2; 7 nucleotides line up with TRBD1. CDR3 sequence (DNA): TGCGCCAGCAGTGAGCGACCAGACAGGGAAGAAAACACCGGGGAGCTGTTTTTT. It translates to CASSERPDREENTGELFF.